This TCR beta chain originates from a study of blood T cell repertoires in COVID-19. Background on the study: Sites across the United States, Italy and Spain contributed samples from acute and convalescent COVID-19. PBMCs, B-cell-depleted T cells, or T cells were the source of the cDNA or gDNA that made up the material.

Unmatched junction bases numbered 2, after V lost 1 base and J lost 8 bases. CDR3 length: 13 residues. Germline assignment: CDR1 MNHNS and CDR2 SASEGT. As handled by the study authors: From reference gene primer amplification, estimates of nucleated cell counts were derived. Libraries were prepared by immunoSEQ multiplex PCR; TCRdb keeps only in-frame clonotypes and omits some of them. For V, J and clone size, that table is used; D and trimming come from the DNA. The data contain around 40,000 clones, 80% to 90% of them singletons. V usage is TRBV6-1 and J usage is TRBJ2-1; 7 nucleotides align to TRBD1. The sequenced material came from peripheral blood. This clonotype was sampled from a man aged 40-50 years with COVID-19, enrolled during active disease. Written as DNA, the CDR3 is TGTGCCAGCAGTGAAGAAGGGGGCTATGAGCAGTTCTTC. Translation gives CASSEEGGYEQFF.